Shown below are 7 T cell receptor beta chains from a single sample sequenced in a study of blood T cell repertoires in COVID-19 (dated by TCRdb to between 2020 and 2021). Library creation used the immunoSEQ multiplex PCR assay. As stored in TCRdb, this immuneACCESS dataset retains in-frame rearrangements with V and J assigned. A fraction of the clones does not appear; measured against another copy, unresolved V genes explain less than half of the discrepancy, and the remainder lacks a known reason. The sample records 310,000 or so clones, approximately 90% of which are singletons. The ten largest make up around 1.1% of the sample. The sample taken for sequencing was PBMCs or T cells enriched from blood (not recorded which). The source of these receptors is a woman between 25 and 40 years old who had recovered from COVID-19.

Concerning this clone: At one of its ends the junction is not consistent with the germline gene, which may arise from a read error. J is TRBJ2-7 and V is TRBV27; 11 nucleotides match TRBD2. CDR1 and CDR2 from the germline V gene are MNHEY and SMNVEV (reference sequence). This CDR3 has 13 residues. The DNA for the CDR3 is TGTGCCAGCAGTTCACCAATTAGCGGGAGGGCCTTCTTC. Residues: CASSSPISGRAFF.

This chain uses TRBV15 with TRBJ2-1; 8 nucleotides line up with TRBD2. V was clipped by 1 base and J by 6 bases; unmatched bases: 2. The CDR3 has 14 residues. Germline V gives CDR1 LNHNV, CDR2 YYDKDF (reference sequence). CDR3 sequence (DNA): TGTGCCACCAGCAGAGCGGGAGGGCCCAATGAGCAGTTCTTC. This sequence encodes CATSRAGGPNEQFF. Full variable domain (outside the CDR3, taken from reference TRBV15 and TRBJ2-1): DAMVIQNPRYQVTQFGKPVTLSCSQTLNHNVMYWYQQKSSQAPKLLFHYYDKDFNNEADTPDNFQSRRPNTSFCFLDIRSPGLGDTAMYLCATSRAGGPNEQFFGPGTRLTVL.

The chain combines TRBV10-3 with TRBJ1-2; 10 bases are shared with TRBD1. V lost 6 bases, J lost 3 bases, and 4 bases stayed unmatched. Germline lookup yields CDR1 ENHRY and CDR2 SYGVKD. The CDR3 runs 14 residues. CDR3 region: CAISGGQGYYGYTF. DNA for the CDR3: TGTGCCATCAGCGGGGGACAGGGGTACTATGGCTACACCTTC.

The V call is TRBV10-3, the J call TRBJ2-5, with 10 positions matching TRBD1. This CDR3 region has 14 residues. The germline V gene encodes CDR1 ENHRY and CDR2 SYGVKD. The trim removed 6 bases at V and 5 bases at J, leaving 6 bases unmatched. CDR3 in amino acids: CAIRPGQGSETQYF. CDR3 nucleotide sequence: TGTGCCATCAGACCGGGACAGGGGAGCGAGACCCAGTACTTC.

The gene calls are TRBV7-2 and TRBJ1-3; the D gene is possibly TRBD1 (6 bases). V was clipped by 1 base and J by 3 bases, with 13 bases between them. Germline-derived CDR1 and CDR2 are SGHTA and FQGNSA. This CDR3 region has 16 residues. The CDR3 is CASSLGAGVGGNTIYF. The CDR3 nucleotides read TGTGCCAGCAGCTTAGGGGCAGGGGTTGGTGGAAACACCATATATTTT.

The J gene is TRBJ1-4, the V gene TRBV10-3, with D uncertain. CDR1 ENHRY and CDR2 SYGVKD come from the germline V gene. Trimming shortened V by 4 bases and J by 8 bases, and 11 bases separated the two germline ends. The CDR3 sequence is 13 residues long. The CDR3 loop is CAISARESEKLFF. CDR3 coding DNA: TGTGCCATCAGTGCCCGGGAGAGCGAAAAACTGTTTTTT.

This chain connects TRBV5-6 to TRBJ2-1; 14 nucleotides agree with TRBD2. Germline assignment: CDR1 SGHDT and CDR2 YYEEEE. This CDR3 comprises 18 residues. The V and J ends lost 2 bases and 0 bases, in that order; junction bases with no gene match: 4. DNA of the CDR3: TGTGCCAGCAGCTTCGGGACTAGCGGGAGAGGCTCCTACAATGAGCAGTTCTTC. Translating gives CASSFGTSGRGSYNEQFF.